These T cell receptor beta chains were read from a single sample in a study of shared clonotypes between healthy human individuals. The assay was immunoSEQ multiplex PCR, and TCRdb's table has in-frame clones only and misses some. The sample includes about 490,000 clones, 76% of them seen just once. The sequenced sample consisted of PBMCs. All receptors derive from a woman between 40 and 55 years old in good health. Some clones in this sample may be carry-over from other donors' samples. Both conserved end residues are part of each CDR3. A D gene is named only where the DNA matches it firmly.

D,J,V,CDR3
TRBD2,TRBJ2-5,TRBV5-5,CASSFSAGGPGETQYF
NA,TRBJ2-1,TRBV27,CASSRTTYNEQFF
NA,TRBJ1-4,TRBV5-6,CASSPTGSTNEKLFF
NA,TRBJ2-3,TRBV6-1,CASSEGVGDTDTQYF
TRBD1,TRBJ2-5,TRBV27,CASSLGGGQGFEQYF
TRBD1,TRBJ2-7,TRBV5-4,CASSPGTGNQEQYF
TRBD1,TRBJ1-2,TRBV11-2,CASSQGQGAFGYTF
NA,TRBJ2-2,TRBV28,CASREGNTGELFF
NA,TRBJ1-5,TRBV28,CASSMGGQQPQHF
NA,TRBJ1-5,TRBV2,CASSGSGGDQPQHF
NA,TRBJ1-2,TRBV27,CASSRNRDVYGYTF
TRBD1,TRBJ2-7,TRBV25-1,CASSEGPGQASPYEQYF
NA,TRBJ1-4,TRBV28,CASSLRGAGVEKLFF
TRBD1,TRBJ2-5,TRBV2,CASNQDRGVGETQYF
NA,TRBJ2-7,TRBV6-1,CASSATWTENYEQYF
TRBD1,TRBJ1-2,TRBV5-6,CASSFDRENLYGYTF
NA,TRBJ1-3,TRBV5-6,CAGSLVGQPGNTIYF
NA,TRBJ2-7,TRBV7-9,CASSLSGEQYF
NA,TRBJ1-1,TRBV18,CASSPRRGDTEAFF
TRBD2,TRBJ2-7,TRBV18,CASSPTSGRQEQYF
TRBD1,TRBJ1-5,TRBV19,CASSRRGNRGQNQPQHF
NA,TRBJ2-7,TRBV28,CASSSQGNNFYEQYF
NA,TRBJ2-1,TRBV28,CASSSPDGTGAVYNEQFF
NA,TRBJ2-2,TRBV27,CASSHGLLSGELFF
NA,TRBJ1-2,TRBV14,CASSQGRTAYYGYTF
TRBD1,TRBJ2-4,TRBV7-8,CASSLGGQKNIQYF
NA,TRBJ2-1,TRBV27,CASSPTLQGPHRDEQFF
NA,TRBJ2-5,TRBV7-9,CASSLEQGNGGKTQYF
TRBD2,TRBJ2-1,TRBV7-3,CASSLGLARNEQFF
TRBD2,TRBJ2-1,TRBV7-2,CASSFLAGGPSSYNEQFF
TRBD2,TRBJ2-2,TRBV29-1,CSVNRGGLAANTGELFF
NA,TRBJ1-2,TRBV4-2,CASSLAAAARSTNYGYTF
NA,TRBJ2-1,TRBV4-1,CASSVRGQTYNEQFF
NA,TRBJ1-5,TRBV27,CASSSQGGYDSNQPQHF
NA,TRBJ2-2,TRBV27,CASSLYPGGYGELFF
NA,TRBJ2-2,TRBV6-6,CASSYSRTANTGELFF
NA,TRBJ2-3,TRBV10-2,CASSEDYTQYF
TRBD1,TRBJ2-7,TRBV28,CASRETGGRYEQYF
TRBD2,TRBJ2-2,TRBV6-4,CASSDSVGGHTGELFF
NA,TRBJ2-1,TRBV7-9,CASSLELGSVYNEQFF
NA,TRBJ1-2,TRBV4-2,CASSQDPWANYGYTF